This TCR beta chain comes out of a study of Graves' ophthalmopathy and Graves' hyperthyroidism. After removal of 4 bases from V and 3 bases from J, the junction contained 7 bases not matched to a gene. CDR3 length: 15 amino acids. This clonotype has more than one count but fewer than ten. TCR beta CDR3 amplification used RNA transcripts. The workflow started with a first-round RT-PCR run with HTBI primers and then moved on to a second-round multiplex PCR. TCRdb re-analysed the multiplex PCR reads in MiXCR, keeping a single row per CDR3 protein. The sample consists of 500,000 to 800,000 distinct CDR3 sequences, roughly 39% of them appearing once.

Sequences were obtained from peripheral blood. V is TRBV12-3 or TRBV12-4 and J is TRBJ2-7, with 9 positions matching TRBD1. This receptor was obtained from an adult man with Graves' ophthalmopathy. The CDR3 sequence is CASSSYRGQGYEQYF. The CDR3 DNA is TGTGCCAGCAGTTCATACAGGGGGCAGGGCTACGAGCAGTACTTC.